These T cell receptor beta chains were read from a single sample in a study of blood T cells in healthy people across ages. MiXCR, applied by TCRdb to the 5' RACE reads, yields one record per CDR3 protein. The data contain about 1.1 million distinct CDR3 sequences, around two fifths of them singletons. Sequencing used blood. These receptors were collected from a man aged 18 to 29 in good health. Each CDR3 is given with its conserved first and last residue. The D gene is left open where the match is weak. Clone size, where shown, is once, few, many, or a class for clones that have expanded.

abundance: many
v_gene: TRBV12-3/TRBV12-4
d_gene: .
j_gene: TRBJ1-2
CDR3nt: TGTGCCAGCAGACGACAAGGAAGCTACACCTTC
CDR3aa: CASRRQGSYTF

abundance: few
v_gene: TRBV28
d_gene: .
j_gene: TRBJ2-1
CDR3nt: TGTGCCAGCAGTTTTCCCCCCCGCGGGGAGCAGTTCTTC
CDR3aa: CASSFPPRGEQFF

abundance: .
v_gene: TRBV7-8
d_gene: TRBD1
j_gene: TRBJ1-2
CDR3nt: TGTGCCAGTAGGACAGGGGGGGATGATGGCTACACCTTC
CDR3aa: CASRTGGDDGYTF

abundance: .
v_gene: TRBV12-3/TRBV12-4
d_gene: .
j_gene: TRBJ2-2
CDR3nt: TGTGCCAGCAGTTTCGCCGGGGAGCTGTTTTTT
CDR3aa: CASSFAGELFF

abundance: .
v_gene: TRBV20-1
d_gene: TRBD1
j_gene: TRBJ1-4
CDR3nt: TGCAGTGCTAGAGATCCACAGGGGACGGAAAAACTGTTTTTT
CDR3aa: CSARDPQGTEKLFF

abundance: few
v_gene: TRBV5-1
d_gene: .
j_gene: TRBJ1-1
CDR3nt: TGCGCCAGCAGCTATCGAGCGGGAGGCACTGAAGCTTTCTTT
CDR3aa: CASSYRAGGTEAFF

abundance: .
v_gene: TRBV12-3/TRBV12-4
d_gene: .
j_gene: TRBJ2-1
CDR3nt: TGTGCCAGCAGTCCACTGCCGTGGGGGAGGAAAGTCAATGAGCAGTTCTTC
CDR3aa: CASSPLPWGRKVNEQFF

abundance: few
v_gene: TRBV4-2
d_gene: .
j_gene: TRBJ2-1
CDR3nt: TGTGCCAGCAGCCAAGATTGGGTGCAGGATGAGCAGTTCTTC
CDR3aa: CASSQDWVQDEQFF

abundance: few
v_gene: TRBV9
d_gene: .
j_gene: TRBJ2-1
CDR3nt: TGTGCCAGCAGCGAGGGGGACACCAGTTTCAATGAGCAGTTCTTC
CDR3aa: CASSEGDTSFNEQFF

abundance: .
v_gene: TRBV20-1
d_gene: .
j_gene: TRBJ1-5
CDR3nt: TGCAGGGCTAACAGAGCTAATCAGCCCCAGCATTTT
CDR3aa: CRANRANQPQHF

abundance: .
v_gene: TRBV6-5
d_gene: TRBD1
j_gene: TRBJ1-3
CDR3nt: TGTGCCAGCAGCCGACAGGGAGACTCTGGAAACACCATATATTTT
CDR3aa: CASSRQGDSGNTIYF

abundance: few
v_gene: TRBV4-3
d_gene: .
j_gene: TRBJ2-6
CDR3nt: TGCGCCAGCAGCCCGACGGTTAGCTCTGGGGCCAACGTCCTGACTTTC
CDR3aa: CASSPTVSSGANVLTF

abundance: .
v_gene: TRBV12-3/TRBV12-4
d_gene: .
j_gene: TRBJ1-4
CDR3nt: TGTGCCAGCAGTTTAGGCGGACCGGGCGAAAAACTGTTTTTT
CDR3aa: CASSLGGPGEKLFF

abundance: .
v_gene: TRBV9
d_gene: .
j_gene: TRBJ2-5
CDR3nt: TGTGCCAGCAGCGTAGAGGTCGATGGGTTCCAAGAGACCCAGTACTTC
CDR3aa: CASSVEVDGFQETQYF

abundance: .
v_gene: TRBV20-1
d_gene: TRBD2
j_gene: TRBJ2-1
CDR3nt: TGCAGCCCGGGACTAGCGGGGTACAATGAGCAGTTCTTC
CDR3aa: CSPGLAGYNEQFF

abundance: many
v_gene: TRBV4-2
d_gene: TRBD1
j_gene: TRBJ2-1
CDR3nt: TGTGCCAGCAGCCCAGACAGGGTGAAGGAGTTCTTC
CDR3aa: CASSPDRVKEFF

abundance: .
v_gene: TRBV12-3/TRBV12-4
d_gene: .
j_gene: TRBJ1-1
CDR3nt: TGTGCCAGCAGTTTAAGTACGGACTGTGGAGCTTTCTTT
CDR3aa: CASSLSTDCGAFF

abundance: .
v_gene: TRBV3-1
d_gene: .
j_gene: TRBJ2-5
CDR3nt: TGTGCCAGCAGCCAAGGGGTATATCCCTACAATGAGCAGTACTTC
CDR3aa: CASSQGVYPYNEQYF

abundance: few
v_gene: TRBV6-6
d_gene: .
j_gene: TRBJ1-5
CDR3nt: TGTGCCAGCAGTTACAGGGGAGGCATAGATCAGCCCCAGCATTTT
CDR3aa: CASSYRGGIDQPQHF

abundance: .
v_gene: TRBV20-1
d_gene: TRBD2
j_gene: TRBJ2-1
CDR3nt: TGCAGTGCCAATCCCGGGACTAGCGGGCGGAATTCCTACAATGAGCAGTTCTTC
CDR3aa: CSANPGTSGRNSYNEQFF

abundance: .
v_gene: TRBV4-1
d_gene: TRBD2
j_gene: TRBJ2-1
CDR3nt: TGCGCCAGCAGCCCCCAGGGTCCGGGACTAGCTGGCGATGAGCAGTTCTTC
CDR3aa: CASSPQGPGLAGDEQFF

abundance: .
v_gene: TRBV20-1
d_gene: .
j_gene: TRBJ1-2
CDR3nt: TGCAGTGCTAGAGAGCCCGGGACCAAAAGGAACTATGGCTACACCTTC
CDR3aa: CSAREPGTKRNYGYTF

abundance: few
v_gene: TRBV6-6
d_gene: .
j_gene: TRBJ2-3
CDR3nt: TGTGCCAGCAGTTACCGCGAGCGCGGTACAGATACGCAGTATTTT
CDR3aa: CASSYRERGTDTQYF

abundance: .
v_gene: TRBV7-2
d_gene: .
j_gene: TRBJ2-3
CDR3nt: TGTGCCAGCAGTCGCCCTAAGGGAGGACTGGCAACAGATACGCAGTATTTT
CDR3aa: CASSRPKGGLATDTQYF

abundance: few
v_gene: TRBV14
d_gene: TRBD1
j_gene: TRBJ1-1
CDR3nt: TGTGCCAGCAGCCCTTCTGGGACAGGGATCACTGAAGCTTTCTTT
CDR3aa: CASSPSGTGITEAFF

abundance: few
v_gene: TRBV7-8
d_gene: TRBD1
j_gene: TRBJ1-5
CDR3nt: TGTGCAGACCACAGGGGCGACAATCAGCCCCAGCATTTT
CDR3aa: CADHRGDNQPQHF

abundance: few
v_gene: TRBV5-1
d_gene: .
j_gene: TRBJ1-4
CDR3nt: TGCGCCAGCAGCTACGGACAGACTGCAACTAATGAAAAACTGTTTTTT
CDR3aa: CASSYGQTATNEKLFF

abundance: few
v_gene: TRBV10-3
d_gene: .
j_gene: TRBJ1-6
CDR3nt: TGTGCCATCAGTGAAAAGGCCCGGAATTCACCCCTCCACTTT
CDR3aa: CAISEKARNSPLHF

abundance: .
v_gene: TRBV6-2/TRBV6-3
d_gene: .
j_gene: TRBJ2-2
CDR3nt: TGTGCCAGCAGTTACTCGATCGGTGTAGCCTCGTCCGGGGAGCTGTTTTTT
CDR3aa: CASSYSIGVASSGELFF

abundance: .
v_gene: TRBV2
d_gene: TRBD1
j_gene: TRBJ2-5
CDR3nt: TGTGCCAACAAACGACAGGGGGGAAAAGAGACCCAGTACTTC
CDR3aa: CANKRQGGKETQYF

abundance: few
v_gene: TRBV6-5
d_gene: .
j_gene: TRBJ2-2
CDR3nt: TGTGCCAGCAGTCGTGGTAGGGGGAACACCGGGGAGCTGTTTTTT
CDR3aa: CASSRGRGNTGELFF

abundance: .
v_gene: TRBV4-1
d_gene: .
j_gene: TRBJ1-6
CDR3nt: TGCGCCAGCAGCCCTTTTGGGGATTCACCCCTCCACTTT
CDR3aa: CASSPFGDSPLHF

abundance: .
v_gene: TRBV12-3/TRBV12-4
d_gene: .
j_gene: TRBJ2-4
CDR3nt: TGTGCCAGCAGTTTTCGTTGGGACACCCTGAATAAGGAGCAGTACTTC
CDR3aa: CASSFRWDTLNKEQYF

abundance: .
v_gene: TRBV11-2
d_gene: .
j_gene: TRBJ2-3
CDR3nt: TGTGCCAGCAGCTTTCTAGTATCTGATACGCAGTATTTT
CDR3aa: CASSFLVSDTQYF

abundance: few
v_gene: TRBV4-3
d_gene: .
j_gene: TRBJ1-4
CDR3nt: TGCGCCAGCAGCCAAAACGCGGGGGAAAAACTGTTTTTT
CDR3aa: CASSQNAGEKLFF

abundance: few
v_gene: TRBV3-1
d_gene: .
j_gene: TRBJ1-4
CDR3nt: TGTGCCAGCAGCCAAGTCGGTGAAAAACTGTTTTTT
CDR3aa: CASSQVGEKLFF

abundance: .
v_gene: TRBV12-5
d_gene: .
j_gene: TRBJ1-1
CDR3nt: TGTGCTAGTGCCATGAACCCCGGTCTTTCGAGGGGGACTGAAGCTTTCTTT
CDR3aa: CASAMNPGLSRGTEAFF

abundance: few
v_gene: TRBV3-1
d_gene: .
j_gene: TRBJ2-2
CDR3nt: TGTGCCAGCAGCCAAGAACTCGGGGAGCTGTTTTTT
CDR3aa: CASSQELGELFF

abundance: .
v_gene: TRBV5-1
d_gene: .
j_gene: TRBJ2-2
CDR3nt: TGCGCCAGCAGACACCCGGAGTGGTTAAACACCGGGGAGCTGTTTTTT
CDR3aa: CASRHPEWLNTGELFF

abundance: .
v_gene: TRBV5-5
d_gene: TRBD1
j_gene: TRBJ1-2
CDR3nt: TGTGCCAGCAGCTGGGAGACAGGGACTAACTATGGCTACACCTTC
CDR3aa: CASSWETGTNYGYTF